Below, 23 T cell receptor beta chains from the same sample are listed, as sequenced in a study of a mutant IDH1 vaccine in newly diagnosed glioma. The time point denotes: week 23, last vaccination. Vaccine doses each comprised 300 ug of mutant IDH1 20-mer peptide, with topical imiquimod. For these TCRs, the target antigens are not known. The protocol was immunoSEQ multiplex PCR, while the TCRdb copy is restricted to in-frame clones and leaves out a portion. The table shows about 65,000 clones, with roughly 84% occurring only once. This material consisted of PBMCs, taken from a glioma patient whose treatment included an IDH1 peptide vaccine. Receptors originate from a young man with glioma.

V usage is TRBV7-9 and J usage is TRBJ2-1, with D possibly being TRBD2 (6 bases). V was shortened by 6 bases and J by 4 bases, with 10 bases between the two germline ends. The CDR3 consists of 13 residues. Germline lookup yields CDR1 SEHNR and CDR2 FQNEAQ (reference sequence). CDR3 protein: CASSKGGYNEQFF. CDR3 coding DNA: TGTGCCAGCAGTAAAGGAGGGTACAATGAGCAGTTCTTC.

The V call is TRBV9, the J call TRBJ2-1; 9 bases map to TRBD2. The V gene end was trimmed by 3 bases and the J gene end by 4 bases; junction bases not matched to a gene: 2. The germline gives CDR1 SGDLS, CDR2 YYNGEE. The CDR3 sequence is 14 residues long. The chain's CDR3 is CASSATSGYNEQFF. CDR3 bases: TGTGCCAGCAGCGCCACTAGCGGGTACAATGAGCAGTTCTTC.

The rearrangement links TRBV19 to TRBJ2-4; no definite D call. The V end was cut by 5 bases, the J end by 4 bases, with 15 bases between. The CDR3 length is 15 residues. Germline V gene data show CDR1 as LNHDA and CDR2 as SQIVND (reference sequence). CDR3 residues: CASSYVDTGKNIQYF. Here the CDR3 DNA reads TGTGCCAGTAGTTACGTTGACACCGGAAAAAACATTCAGTACTTC.

This sequence joins TRBV5-6 and TRBJ1-5; D unclear. Germline CDR1 is SGHDT and CDR2 is YYEEEE. V lost 0 bases to trimming and J lost 4 bases, with 8 bases between them. The CDR3 spans 14 residues. CDR3 residues: CASSLDGGNQPQHF. The CDR3 DNA follows: TGTGCCAGCAGCTTGGACGGAGGGAATCAGCCCCAGCATTTT.

This chain uses TRBV2 with TRBJ1-4; the match to TRBD1 covers 9 bases. This CDR3 is built from 15 residues. Trimming cost V 3 bases and J 5 bases; bases outside gene matches: 4. CDR1 SNHLY and CDR2 FYNNEI come from the germline V gene. Written as DNA, the CDR3 is TGTGCCAGCAGTGATCCGGGACAGGGAAATGAAAAACTGTTTTTT. Its protein product is CASSDPGQGNEKLFF.

The rearrangement joins TRBV27 to TRBJ2-5; 8 nucleotides align to TRBD1. The CDR3 is 15 amino acids. Per the germline V gene, CDR1 is MNHEY and CDR2 is SMNVEV (reference sequence). The V and J ends lost 3 bases and 5 bases, in that order; junction bases with no gene match: 8. CDR3 sequence reads: CASSLLRGPVETQYF. The CDR3 coding sequence is TGTGCCAGCAGTTTGCTCAGGGGGCCTGTCGAGACCCAGTACTTC.

The chain couples TRBV20-1 to TRBJ1-1; D gene uncertain. The CDR3 is made up of 11 amino acids. Trimming took 1 base from V and 8 from J, leaving 8 bases between them. CDR1 is DFQATT and CDR2 is SNEGSKA in the germline V gene (reference sequence). The CDR3 DNA reads TGCAGTGCTAGAGTCCGGGGAGAAGCTTTCTTT. Protein product: CSARVRGEAFF.

The chain employs TRBV4-1 and TRBJ2-7; weak D call: TRBD2 (5 bases). The germline V gene encodes CDR1 MGHRA and CDR2 YSYEKL. The V gene lost 3 bases and the J gene lost 1 base, with 16 bases spanning the gap. The CDR3 runs 16 residues. Written as DNA, the CDR3 is TGCGCCAGCAGCCACGCTCCCGGGGTTTCTTCCTACGAGCAGTACTTC. Protein: CASSHAPGVSSYEQYF.

The gene calls are TRBV19 and TRBJ2-1; 10 bases agree with TRBD1. The V gene end was trimmed by 3 bases and the J gene end by 3 bases; junction bases not matched to a gene: 2. The CDR3 is made up of 15 amino acids. Germline V gene sequence: CDR1 LNHDA, CDR2 SQIVND (reference sequence). In DNA form, the CDR3 reads TGTGCCAGTAGTATCTGGACAGGGGGCTACAATGAGCAGTTCTTC. Its translation is CASSIWTGGYNEQFF.

This chain connects TRBV19 to TRBJ1-2; no firm D call. CDR1 is LNHDA, CDR2 SQIVND, per germline (reference sequence). The CDR3 length is 13 residues. The ends were cut back, 7 bases at V and 10 bases at J, with 19 bases in the middle. The CDR3: CASKRSLRAFYTF. Written as DNA, the CDR3 is TGTGCCAGTAAACGGAGTCTTCGGGCCTTCTACACCTTC.

V gene TRBV5-5 combines with J gene TRBJ2-5; D perhaps matches TRBD2 (6 bases). The CDR3 runs 13 residues. V lost 5 bases to trimming and J lost 1 base, with 9 bases between them. CDR1 is SGHKS, CDR2 YYEKEE, per germline (reference sequence). CDR3 residues: CASRTEGQETQYF. The CDR3 nucleotides are TGTGCCAGCAGGACGGAGGGCCAAGAGACCCAGTACTTC.

As to this clone: At the DNA level, this CDR3 is encoded by other sequences in the same sample as well. J is TRBJ2-7 and V is TRBV6-5; possibly TRBD1 for D (8 bases). The CDR3 loop spans 15 amino acids. Deletions cut 6 bases from V and 7 bases from J, with 22 bases between. Germline V gives CDR1 MNHEY, CDR2 SVGAGI. CDR3 residues: CASSQFRGLGGEQYF. The CDR3 DNA follows: TGTGCCAGCAGCCAATTCAGGGGGCTCGGGGGGGAGCAGTACTTC.

CDR3 sequence reads: CASSLSVTTVSYEQYF. The DNA of the CDR3 is TGTGCCAGCAGTTTATCCGTAACGACGGTATCCTACGAGCAGTACTTC. The rearrangement uses TRBV27 and TRBJ2-7; D gene uncertain. From germline, CDR1 is MNHEY and CDR2 SMNVEV (reference sequence). Trimming left V 0 bases short and J 1 base short, with 13 bases between. The CDR3 covers 16 residues.

J is TRBJ1-1 and V is TRBV5-5, with D maybe TRBD1 (6 bases). The length of the CDR3 is 17 residues. Germline CDR1 reads SGHKS; CDR2 reads YYEKEE (reference sequence). The germline V and J ends were trimmed by 6 bases and 0 bases, with 21 bases remaining between them. As DNA, the CDR3 is TGTGCCAGCACACCCGGGGGCGCCACCCTCCTGAACACTGAAGCTTTCTTT. This encodes CASTPGGATLLNTEAFF.

The V call is TRBV6-1, the J call TRBJ1-2, with 9 bases aligning to TRBD1. CDR3 length: 15 residues. The V gene's germline CDR1 is MNHNS and CDR2 SASEGT. V shed 4 bases, J shed 7 bases, and the junction held 10 bases outside the gene matches. This CDR3 reads CASSAAGQGLFGYTF. CDR3 in DNA: TGTGCCAGCAGTGCCGCGGGACAGGGTCTTTTTGGCTACACCTTC.

This sequence joins TRBV6-1 and TRBJ1-1, with D tentatively TRBD1 (5 bases). This CDR3 spans 13 amino acids. V was trimmed by 2 bases and J by 6 bases, leaving 10 bases between them. Germline V CDR1 and CDR2: MNHNS, SASEGT. CDR3 sequence reads: CASSETSGPEAFF. In DNA form, the CDR3 reads TGTGCCAGCAGTGAAACCTCGGGGCCTGAAGCTTTCTTT.

The chain carries TRBV19 and TRBJ2-6; D is unclear. This CDR3 spans 16 amino acids. V lost 3 bases and J lost 0, with 9 bases in between. Looked up from germline, CDR1 is LNHDA and CDR2 is SQIVND (reference sequence). The CDR3 bases are TGTGCCAGTAGTATGCCCACGGTCTCTGGGGCCAACGTCCTGACTTTC. This sequence encodes CASSMPTVSGANVLTF. Looking up the rest from reference TRBV19 and TRBJ2-6 gives the full variable domain: DGGITQSPKYLFRKEGQNVTLSCEQNLNHDAMYWYRQDPGQGLRLIYYSQIVNDFQKGDIAEGYSVSREKKESFPLTVTSAQKNPTAFYLCASSMPTVSGANVLTFGAGSRLTVL.

The chain is built from TRBV30 and TRBJ1-2, with 7 bases fitting TRBD1. Trimming at V came to 4 bases and at J to 1 base, leaving 3 bases not matched to a gene. Germline CDR1 and CDR2: GTSNPN and SVGIG (reference sequence). This CDR3 is 13 amino acids long. DNA for the CDR3: TGTGCCTGGAAGGGGGACAGTAACTATGGCTACACCTTC. As protein: CAWKGDSNYGYTF.

This chain joins TRBV19 and TRBJ2-7; no definite D call. This CDR3 region has 13 residues. Trimming pared 5 bases from V and 3 bases from J, leaving 11 bases between. The germline gives CDR1 LNHDA, CDR2 SQIVND (reference sequence). The CDR3 DNA follows: TGTGCCAGTAGTCGGGCCAGAAACTACGAGCAGTACTTC. Residues: CASSRARNYEQYF.

The rearrangement uses TRBV5-8 and TRBJ2-5, with D unclear. Germline CDR1 is SGHTS and CDR2 is YDEGEE. This CDR3 is built from 15 residues. V was shortened by 4 bases and J by 1 base, with 14 bases between the two germline ends. CDR3 DNA sequence: TGTGCCAGCAGCCTGGGTCGGCGGACCCAAGAGACCCAGTACTTC. This translates into CASSLGRRTQETQYF.

The chain couples TRBV19 to TRBJ2-2; no reliable D call. The germline gives CDR1 LNHDA, CDR2 SQIVND (reference sequence). The CDR3 extends over 14 amino acids. V shed 0 bases and J shed 6 bases, with 8 bases lying between them. The CDR3 DNA follows: TGTGCCAGTAGTATAGAGGGGAAGGCCGGGGAGCTGTTTTTT. It encodes CASSIEGKAGELFF.

The rearrangement links TRBV11-2 to TRBJ1-2; D is undetermined. CDR3 length: 11 residues. Germline loops: CDR1 SGHAT, CDR2 FQNNGV. With 5 bases removed from V and 8 bases from J, the gap between germline ends came to 9 bases. This CDR3 reads CASSPGVGYTF. CDR3 DNA sequence: TGTGCCAGCAGCCCCGGAGTCGGCTACACCTTC.

V is TRBV9 and J is TRBJ1-2; D not resolved. This CDR3 comprises 15 residues. CDR1 is SGDLS and CDR2 is YYNGEE in the germline V gene. V was trimmed by 4 bases and J by 0 bases, leaving 13 bases between them. CDR3 sequence reads: CASSSPSGPNYGYTF. Written as DNA, the CDR3 is TGTGCCAGCAGCTCACCATCGGGTCCTAACTATGGCTACACCTTC.